These 19 T cell receptor beta chains were all obtained from the same sample, sequenced in a study of T cells in Graves' hyperthyroidism and ophthalmopathy. TCR beta CDR3 regions were amplified from RNA transcripts. HTBI primers were employed in a first-round RT-PCR of the TCR CDR3. TCRdb itself ran the multiplex PCR reads through MiXCR, one entry per CDR3 protein. The sample records about 640,000 distinct CDR3 sequences, under 25% being singletons. Sequencing was done on a sample of blood. These receptors were obtained from a young man with Graves' ophthalmopathy.

This clonotype was picked up a small number of times. This sequence joins TRBV30 and TRBJ2-3; 9 bases fit TRBD2. Germline loops: CDR1 GTSNPN, CDR2 SVGIG (reference sequence). The CDR3 totals 18 residues. V was clipped by 0 bases and J by 2 bases; unmatched bases: 12. The CDR3 spells CAWSVEAGGPMYTDTQYF. The DNA for the CDR3 is TGTGCCTGGAGTGTAGAGGCGGGAGGGCCGATGTACACAGATACGCAGTATTTT. Using reference TRBV30 and TRBJ2-3 for the parts outside the CDR3, the full variable domain is SQTIHQWPATLVQPVGSPLSLECTVEGTSNPNLYWYRQAAGRGLQLLFYSVGIGQISSEVPQNLSASRPQDRQFILSSKKLLLSDSGFYLCAWSVEAGGPMYTDTQYFGPGTRLTVL.

This clonotype was detected many times. The V call is TRBV15, the J call TRBJ1-5; D gene unclear. V lost 3 bases, J lost 3 bases, and 3 bases lay in between. This CDR3 region has 12 residues. Germline loops: CDR1 LNHNV, CDR2 YYDKDF (reference sequence). CDR3 DNA sequence: TGTGCCACCAGCAGGGACAATCAGCCCCAGCATTTT. Protein product: CATSRDNQPQHF.

In this sample, this clonotype turned up a few times. The chain uses TRBV10-3 and TRBJ2-5, with D maybe TRBD2 (5 bases). The V end lost 4 bases, the J end lost 2 bases, and 8 bases lay between the germline ends. This CDR3 has 13 amino acids. Germline-derived CDR1 and CDR2 are ENHRY and SYGVKD. CDR3 region: CAISGGSQETQYF. The CDR3 coding sequence is TGTGCCATCAGTGGAGGGTCTCAAGAGACCCAGTACTTC.

V gene TRBV19 combines with J gene TRBJ1-2; no definite D call. The CDR3 length is 17 residues. The V and J ends lost 4 bases and 1 base respectively, with 19 bases between them. Germline lookup yields CDR1 LNHDA and CDR2 SQIVND (reference sequence). The CDR3 protein is CASSNSGWQRINYGYTF. The DNA of the CDR3 is TGTGCCAGTAGTAACTCCGGTTGGCAACGCATTAACTATGGCTACACCTTC. Complete variable domain (other parts from reference TRBV19 and TRBJ1-2): DGGITQSPKYLFRKEGQNVTLSCEQNLNHDAMYWYRQDPGQGLRLIYYSQIVNDFQKGDIAEGYSVSREKKESFPLTVTSAQKNPTAFYLCASSNSGWQRINYGYTFGSGTRLTVV.

In its sample, this clonotype was seen many times. The chain uses TRBV3-1 and TRBJ1-1; 9 bases align to TRBD1. The V segment lost 2 bases and the J segment 6 bases; nucleotides outside the gene matches: 7. The CDR3 runs to 15 residues. Looked up from germline, CDR1 is LGHDT and CDR2 is YNNKEL (reference sequence). For the CDR3, the DNA is TGTGCCAGCAGCCAACACCCGGGACAGGGCTCTGAAGCTTTCTTT. Translating it yields CASSQHPGQGSEAFF. The full variable domain, in which reference TRBV3-1 and TRBJ1-1 provide the parts outside the CDR3, is DTAVSQTPKYLVTQMGNDKSIKCEQNLGHDTMYWYKQDSKKFLKIMFSYNNKELIINETVPNRFSPKSPDKAHLNLHINSLELGDSAVYFCASSQHPGQGSEAFFGQGTRLTVV.

This clonotype was seen repeatedly, ten times or more. This sequence joins TRBV2 and TRBJ2-7; D gene unclear. Germline V CDR1 and CDR2: SNHLY, FYNNEI. This CDR3 region has 15 residues. The ends were cut back, 4 bases at V and 3 bases at J, with 16 bases in the middle. The CDR3 DNA reads as TGTGCCAGCAGTGGAGTGAGAGCCCAACTCTACGAGCAGTACTTC. The encoded protein is CASSGVRAQLYEQYF.

V and J are TRBV7-9 and TRBJ1-5, with TRBD1 identical over 7 bases. V lost 3 bases, J lost 3 bases, and 5 bases stayed unmatched. This CDR3 has 15 amino acids. Germline V gene sequence: CDR1 SEHNR, CDR2 FQNEAQ (reference sequence). CDR3: CASSFGTANNQPQHF. In DNA form, the CDR3 reads TGTGCCAGCAGCTTCGGGACAGCCAACAATCAGCCCCAGCATTTT. The full variable domain, with the rest looked up from reference TRBV7-9 and TRBJ1-5, is DTGVSQNPRHKITKRGQNVTFRCDPISEHNRLYWYRQTLGQGPEFLTYFQNEAQLEKSRLLSDRFSAERPKGSFSTLEIQRTEQGDSAMYLCASSFGTANNQPQHFGDGTRLSIL.

This clonotype was detected a few times. V and J are TRBV2 and TRBJ2-7, with D unresolved. Germline assignment: CDR1 SNHLY and CDR2 FYNNEI. CDR3 size: 11 residues. The germline V and J ends were trimmed by 6 bases and 2 bases, with 5 bases remaining between them. As DNA, the CDR3 is TGTGCCAGCAGCGGCCCCTACGAGCAGTACTTC. Protein: CASSGPYEQYF.

This clonotype was seen many times. V usage is TRBV7-2 and J usage is TRBJ2-5; 8 bases are a match to TRBD1. Trimming took 1 base from V and 2 from J; bases not matched to a gene: 6. Germline values: CDR1 SGHTA, CDR2 FQGNSA. This CDR3 has 16 residues. The CDR3 DNA is TGTGCCAGCAGCTTAGGGGACAGGAATTATCAAGAGACCCAGTACTTC. Amino acid sequence: CASSLGDRNYQETQYF.

This clonotype was seen ten or more times. The chain couples TRBV7-9 to TRBJ1-1, with 8 positions matching TRBD1. After removal of 5 bases from V and 5 bases from J, the junction contained 4 bases not matched to a gene. Germline lookup yields CDR1 SEHNR and CDR2 FQNEAQ (reference sequence). This CDR3 has 13 residues. DNA for the CDR3: TGTGCCAGCAGCATACAGGGGGTTACTGAAGCTTTCTTT. Protein: CASSIQGVTEAFF.

This clonotype was seen ten or more times. This chain connects TRBV11-2 to TRBJ1-2, with TRBD1 as a possible D gene (6 bases). The germline V gene has CDR1 SGHAT and CDR2 FQNNGV. CDR3 length equals 14 residues. V gave up 1 base and J gave up 3 bases, with 9 bases separating them. The CDR3 protein is CASSLGPGDYGYTF. In DNA form, the CDR3 reads TGTGCCAGCAGCTTAGGTCCAGGGGACTATGGCTACACCTTC.

This clonotype was found a few times. The gene calls are TRBV30 and TRBJ2-1; 7 bases are a match to TRBD1. V lost 4 bases and J lost 8; bases outside the gene matches: 2. Germline V gene data show CDR1 as GTSNPN and CDR2 as SVGIG (reference sequence). The CDR3 spans 11 residues. For the CDR3, the DNA is TGTGCCTGGAAAGGGGGCGATGAGCAGTTCTTC. Translation gives CAWKGGDEQFF.

In this sample, this clonotype turned up many times. The CDR3 DNA follows: TGTGCCAGCTCACCGAAATCTCAGCCCCCCTACGAGCAGTACTTC. This gives the protein CASSPKSQPPYEQYF. The chain employs TRBV18 and TRBJ2-7; no clear D. Trimming removed 3 bases from V and 2 bases from J, with 14 bases in between. The germline CDR1 and CDR2 sequences are KGHSH and LQKENI. The CDR3 totals 15 residues.

As regards this clonotype: This may be a read error, as it is one base from a much larger clone. The genes are TRBV5-5 and TRBJ2-7; perhaps TRBD2 as D (6 bases). The CDR3 runs to 16 residues. V was trimmed by 6 bases and J by 6 bases, leaving 25 bases between them. The V gene's germline CDR1 is SGHKS and CDR2 YYEKEE (reference sequence). The CDR3 is CASNAPGWRATFEQYF. CDR3 sequence (DNA): TGTGCCAGCAATGCCCCGGGCTGGAGGGCGACCTTCGAGCAGTACTTC.

There are a few counts of this clonotype. The rearrangement links TRBV5-1 to TRBJ2-1; 12 nucleotides match TRBD2. The ends lost 4 bases at V and 8 bases at J; junction bases unmatched: 4. In germline, CDR1 is SGHRS, CDR2 YFSETQ. This CDR3 contains 14 residues. CDR3 nucleotide sequence: TGCGCCAGCAGCACGACTAGCGGGAGATATGAGCAGTTCTTC. Translating gives CASSTTSGRYEQFF.

This clonotype was detected a few times. The chain employs TRBV28 and TRBJ2-7; a possible D gene is TRBD2 (6 bases). The germline gives CDR1 MDHEN, CDR2 SYDVKM. The CDR3 is 15 amino acids. Trimming shortened V by 6 bases and J by 6 bases, and 21 bases separated the two germline ends. The CDR3 reads CASRDTGTSPSEQYF. In DNA, the CDR3 is TGTGCCAGCAGGGATACCGGGACTTCTCCCAGCGAGCAGTACTTC.

This clonotype turned up a few times. The chain joins TRBV7-2 to TRBJ2-5; D call uncertain. Trimming cost V 1 base and J 5 bases, with 5 bases left between them. The germline CDR1 and CDR2 sequences are SGHTA and FQGNSA. CDR3 length: 12 residues. CDR3 nucleotide sequence: TGTGCCAGCAGCTTAGAGGTCGAGACCCAGTACTTC. Translating gives CASSLEVETQYF. Looking up the rest from reference TRBV7-2 and TRBJ2-5 gives the full variable domain: GAGVSQSPSNKVTEKGKDVELRCDPISGHTALYWYRQSLGQGLEFLIYFQGNSAPDKSGLPSDRFSAERTGGSVSTLTIQRTQQEDSAVYLCASSLEVETQYFGPGTRLLVL.

This clonotype appeared many times. Compared with germline, one end of the junction differs, possibly owing to a read error. This sequence joins TRBV30 and TRBJ2-2, with a possible D match to TRBD1 (6 bases). The CDR3 is 12 residues long. The germline V gene encodes CDR1 GTSNPN and CDR2 SVGIG (reference sequence). The CDR3 spells CAWNRAAGELFF. The CDR3 DNA reads as TGTGCCTGGAACAGGGCGGCCGGAGAGCTGTTTTTT.

This clonotype has just a few counts. The J gene is TRBJ2-7, the V gene TRBV28; 7 nucleotides agree with TRBD2. CDR3 length: 13 amino acids. V lost 6 bases to trimming and J lost 0 bases; unmatched junction nucleotides: 2. From germline, CDR1 is MDHEN and CDR2 SYDVKM. The chain's CDR3 is CASRGLPSYEQYF. CDR3 bases: TGTGCCAGCAGGGGACTACCCTCCTACGAGCAGTACTTC.